This TCR beta chain was captured in a study of CD8+CD57+ T cells in acquired aplastic anemia. TCR beta VDJ and CDR3 profiles were obtained from a genomic DNA template. Each CDR3 protein is one row after TCRdb ran MiXCR on the reads. The sample contains under 200,000 distinct CDR3 sequences, about two thirds of which appear only once. Patients chosen for sequencing had CD8+CD57+ cells that had expanded, as shown by flow cytometry. V gave up 0 bases and J gave up 2 bases, with 10 bases separating them. Germline V gives CDR1 SGHVS, CDR2 FNYEAQ. There are 16 residues in the CDR3. This clonotype was obtained from a human donor with aplastic anemia. This chain uses TRBV7-6 with TRBJ2-2; D is perhaps TRBD2 (5 bases). Sequenced: sorted CD4+, CD8+, or CD8+CD57+ T cells (not recorded which) from PBMCs. CDR3 residues: CASSLARGPNTGELFF. The CDR3 DNA reads TGTGCCAGCAGCTTAGCGCGAGGGCCCAACACCGGGGAGCTGTTTTTT.